This T cell receptor (beta chain) comes out of a study of early stage breast cancer tumors. Across the whole study: The ER+/PR+/HER2- tumors included 7 to 9 ductal and a handful of lobular carcinomas.

In regard to this clone: The antigen is not known.

Repertoires were generated with immunoSEQ multiplex PCR, while TCRdb's copy carries only in-frame clones and drops some. Seen here are under 45,000 clones, less than 80% observed once, and the top ten hold about 7%. The study's findings and limits: Tumors had around 2.3-fold higher T cell density than normal breast. Commonly generated sequences made up most enriched TCRB sequences shared between patients.

Unmatched junction bases numbered 1, after V lost 4 bases and J lost 7 bases. This CDR3 region has 11 residues. Germline V gene sequence: CDR1 SGHDT, CDR2 YYEEEE. Input material: blood. The TCR sequence derives from a person aged 55 to 70 with breast cancer. The rearrangement links TRBV5-6 to TRBJ2-5, with 7 bases aligning to TRBD2. CDR3 amino acids: CASSGGGTQYF. DNA for the CDR3: TGTGCCAGCAGCGGGGGGGGGACCCAGTACTTC.